Each of the 15 T cell receptor beta chains below was sequenced from the same sample in a study of blood T cell repertoires in COVID-19. Here immunoSEQ multiplex PCR was the method, and the copy in TCRdb shows in-frame clones only, minus some. This table holds around 200,000 clones, around 85% found once. Sequences were obtained from PBMCs or T cells enriched from blood (not recorded which). Source of these receptors: a middle-aged man who had recovered from COVID-19.

The rearrangement links TRBV19 to TRBJ1-2; D gene ambiguous. Deletions cut 6 bases from V and 3 bases from J, with 5 bases between. Per germline, CDR1 LNHDA and CDR2 SQIVND (reference sequence). The length of the CDR3 is 11 residues. CDR3 bases: TGTGCCAGTAGCCAGGACTATGGCTACACCTTC. It encodes CASSQDYGYTF.

This clone showed up just a few times. V gene TRBV7-2 combines with J gene TRBJ2-3; a weak D match, TRBD1 (5 bases). This CDR3 has 17 amino acids. Germline CDR1 and CDR2: SGHTA and FQGNSA. Trimming took 2 bases from V and 0 from J, leaving 15 bases between them. The CDR3, as DNA: TGTGCCAGCAGCTTACGGATACAGGTCTCTAGCACAGATACGCAGTATTTT. Translating gives CASSLRIQVSSTDTQYF.

The gene calls are TRBV6-5 and TRBJ1-1; tentatively, D is TRBD1 (6 bases). V was shortened by 6 bases and J by 6 bases, with 20 bases between the two germline ends. CDR1 is MNHEY, CDR2 SVGAGI, per germline. The CDR3 is 15 residues long. As DNA, the CDR3 is TGTGCCAGCAGAAGCATCCAGGGGATGAGGCCTGAAGCTTTCTTT. It yields the protein CASRSIQGMRPEAFF.

V is TRBV7-8 and J is TRBJ2-1, with 15 bases that match TRBD2. V was pared by 2 bases and J by 3 bases, with 5 bases of the junction left unmatched. CDR3 length: 18 amino acids. Per the germline V gene, CDR1 is SGHVS and CDR2 is FQNEAQ. DNA for the CDR3: TGTGCCAGCAGCTTAACCCGGACTAGCGGGAGGGACTACAATGAGCAGTTCTTC. Translated, it gives CASSLTRTSGRDYNEQFF.

This chain connects TRBV2 to TRBJ2-3; TRBD2 matches at 7 bases. Trimming took 4 bases from V and 3 from J; bases not matched to a gene: 4. The length of the CDR3 is 14 residues. The germline CDR1 and CDR2 sequences are SNHLY and FYNNEI. The chain's CDR3 is CASSGGRVTDTQYF. As DNA, the CDR3 is TGTGCCAGCAGTGGGGGGAGGGTAACAGATACGCAGTATTTT. The whole variable domain, remainder taken from reference TRBV2 and TRBJ2-3, is EPEVTQTPSHQVTQMGQEVILRCVPISNHLYFYWYRQILGQKVEFLVSFYNNEISEKSEIFDDQFSVERPDGSNFTLKIRSTKLEDSAMYFCASSGGRVTDTQYFGPGTRLTVL.

The chain links TRBV2 to TRBJ1-6; 9 nucleotides agree with TRBD1. The CDR3 totals 14 residues. Trimming took 7 bases from V and 10 from J; bases not matched to a gene: 8. Germline CDR1 is SNHLY and CDR2 is FYNNEI. The CDR3 bases are TGTGCCAGCAATTCGGGACAGGGTGGGTCACCCCTCCACTTT. As protein: CASNSGQGGSPLHF.

J is TRBJ2-7 and V is TRBV10-3; TRBD2 aligns across 7 bases. The germline V gene has CDR1 ENHRY and CDR2 SYGVKD. This CDR3 is 16 amino acids long. The V and J ends lost 0 bases and 2 bases, in that order; junction bases with no gene match: 7. The CDR3 region is CAISESVLAETYEQYF. The CDR3 region has the DNA TGTGCCATCAGTGAGTCTGTCCTAGCGGAAACCTACGAGCAGTACTTC.

The chain has TRBV11-2 and TRBJ1-1, with D maybe TRBD1 (6 bases). This CDR3 region has 14 residues. Germline assignment: CDR1 SGHAT and CDR2 FQNNGV. V was trimmed by 2 bases and J by 4 bases, leaving 11 bases between them. CDR3 loop: CASSLHQGTTEAFF. CDR3 sequence (DNA): TGTGCCAGCAGCTTACATCAGGGGACCACTGAAGCTTTCTTT.

V is TRBV19 and J is TRBJ1-1; no clear D. V was shortened by 1 base and J by 4 bases, with 10 bases between the two germline ends. CDR1 is LNHDA and CDR2 is SQIVND in the germline V gene (reference sequence). The CDR3 consists of 14 residues. Here the CDR3 reads CASSIGVGPTEAFF. The DNA of the CDR3 is TGTGCCAGTAGTATAGGAGTGGGCCCCACTGAAGCTTTCTTT.

The chain combines TRBV13 with TRBJ2-7, with 11 bases lining up with TRBD1. Per the germline V gene, CDR1 is PRHDT and CDR2 is FYEKMQ (reference sequence). V was clipped by 5 bases and J by 7 bases; unmatched bases: 7. The CDR3 length is 14 residues. This CDR3 is CASSPGQGAGEQYF. For the CDR3, the DNA is TGTGCCAGCAGCCCCGGACAGGGGGCGGGTGAGCAGTACTTC. Full variable domain (remainder filled in from reference TRBV13 and TRBJ2-7): AAGVIQSPRHLIKEKRETATLKCYPIPRHDTVYWYQQGPGQDPQFLISFYEKMQSDKGSIPDRFSAQQFSDYHSELNMSSLELGDSALYFCASSPGQGAGEQYFGPGTRLTVT.

CDR3 DNA: TGCGCCAGCAGCCAAGTTGGGACAGGACCTCTGAACACTGAAGCTTTCTTT. This translates into CASSQVGTGPLNTEAFF. The chain combines TRBV4-1 with TRBJ1-1; 8 positions match TRBD1. V lost 1 base and J lost 0; bases outside the gene matches: 7. This CDR3 has 17 amino acids. Germline CDR1 MGHRA, CDR2 YSYEKL.

This chain connects TRBV3-1 (or the pseudogene TRBV3-2) to TRBJ1-6; D gene uncertain. CDR3 length equals 12 residues. Germline CDR1 is LGHDT and CDR2 is YNNKEL (reference sequence). V was cut by 2 bases and J by 7 bases, with 3 bases left in between. CDR3 sequence: CASSQPNSPLHF. DNA for the CDR3: TGTGCCAGCAGCCAACCGAATTCACCCCTCCACTTT.

The chain has TRBV7-3 and TRBJ1-1, with TRBD1 matching 10 bases. V lost 6 bases and J lost 11; bases outside the gene matches: 15. There are 15 residues in the CDR3. Germline V gene data show CDR1 as SGHTA and CDR2 as FQGTGA. The CDR3 sequence is CASSPTGTGAGEAFF. The DNA of the CDR3 is TGTGCCAGCAGTCCTACCGGGACAGGGGCTGGAGAGGCTTTCTTT. Complete variable domain (other parts from reference TRBV7-3 and TRBJ1-1): GAGVSQTPSNKVTEKGKYVELRCDPISGHTALYWYRQSLGQGPEFLIYFQGTGAADDSGLPNDRFFAVRPEGSVSTLKIQRTERGDSAVYLCASSPTGTGAGEAFFGQGTRLTVV.

This clone appeared a few times. The chain has TRBV7-2 and TRBJ2-5; maybe TRBD1 (6 bases). The CDR3 spans 14 residues. Trimming took off 3 bases at V and 1 base at J, with 9 bases between the two ends. Germline loops: CDR1 SGHTA, CDR2 FQGNSA. CDR3 sequence: CASSFRGRQETQYF. The CDR3 DNA is TGTGCCAGCAGCTTCAGGGGACGCCAAGAGACCCAGTACTTC.

There are a few counts of this clone. The CDR3 region is CASSLGVSYEQYF. In DNA form, the CDR3 reads TGTGCCAGCAGCTTAGGAGTGTCCTACGAGCAGTACTTC. This chain joins TRBV7-2 and TRBJ2-7, with no clear D. V was pared by 1 base and J by 1 base, with 5 bases between. Germline V CDR1 and CDR2: SGHTA, FQGNSA. The CDR3 totals 13 residues.